The 31 T cell receptor beta chains given below trace back to one sample, sequenced in a study of T cells after yellow fever vaccination. TCRdb fed the 5' RACE reads into MiXCR, producing one record per CDR3 protein. The sample includes 50,000 or so distinct CDR3 sequences, around 6.5% of them seen just once. The sequencing used CD8+ T cells sorted from PBMCs, collected on the day of the first yellow fever vaccination. The receptor source for this set is a man between 18 and 29 years old who received the YFV17D yellow fever vaccine.

This chain connects TRBV7-3 to TRBJ2-5; possibly TRBD2 for D (6 bases). The CDR3 is 16 residues long. Per the germline V gene, CDR1 is SGHTA and CDR2 is FQGTGA. V was pared by 4 bases and J by 1 base, with 16 bases between. CDR3 bases: TGTGCCAGCAGCTCCGGGCTAGCGAGATCCCAAGAGACCCAGTACTTC. This sequence encodes CASSSGLARSQETQYF. The full variable domain, its missing parts supplied by reference TRBV7-3 and TRBJ2-5, is GAGVSQTPSNKVTEKGKYVELRCDPISGHTALYWYRQSLGQGPEFLIYFQGTGAADDSGLPNDRFFAVRPEGSVSTLKIQRTERGDSAVYLCASSSGLARSQETQYFGPGTRLLVL.

This clonotype has only a few counts. J is TRBJ1-1 and V is TRBV6-5, with a possible D match to TRBD1 (5 bases). The CDR3 has 13 amino acids. CDR1 and CDR2 from the germline V gene are MNHEY and SVGAGI. Deletions cut 2 bases from V and 5 bases from J, with 9 bases between. In DNA form, the CDR3 reads TGTGCCAGCAGTTACGGGTCAGGGACTGAAGCTTTCTTT. This gives the protein CASSYGSGTEAFF.

This clonotype was recorded at least ten times. The rearrangement uses TRBV7-9 and TRBJ1-1; D might be TRBD1 (5 bases). Germline values: CDR1 SEHNR, CDR2 FQNEAQ (reference sequence). This CDR3 comprises 14 residues. The V and J ends lost 7 bases and 5 bases respectively, with 17 bases between them. The CDR3 DNA reads TGTGCCAGCACCTATAACCCGGGGCGAACTGAAGCTTTCTTT. This sequence encodes CASTYNPGRTEAFF.

The chain employs TRBV4-1 and TRBJ1-1, with 7 bases aligning to TRBD1. V trimming: 0 bases; J trimming: 6 bases; junction bases outside the gene matches: 10. This CDR3 comprises 16 residues. Per the germline V gene, CDR1 is MGHRA and CDR2 is YSYEKL. CDR3 protein: CASSQEGRQGGPEAFF. CDR3 sequence (DNA): TGCGCCAGCAGCCAAGAGGGTAGACAGGGCGGCCCTGAAGCTTTCTTT.

The rearrangement uses TRBV27 and TRBJ2-1, with 11 bases matching TRBD2. The V segment lost 3 bases and the J segment 10 bases; nucleotides outside the gene matches: 5. The CDR3 covers 14 residues. Germline CDR1 MNHEY, CDR2 SMNVEV (reference sequence). The CDR3 loop reads CASSFSSGGDEQFF. The CDR3 DNA is TGTGCCAGCAGTTTTAGTAGCGGGGGGGACGAGCAGTTCTTC.

This clonotype showed up many times. The rearrangement uses TRBV6-5 and TRBJ2-3; no definite D call. Looked up from germline, CDR1 is MNHEY and CDR2 is SVGAGI. CDR3 length: 13 residues. V lost 0 bases and J 6 bases, leaving 7 bases between the germline ends. CDR3 region: CASSYSKGDTQYF. In DNA form, the CDR3 reads TGTGCCAGCAGTTACTCGAAAGGGGATACGCAGTATTTT.

This clonotype was seen repeatedly, ten times or more. The chain links TRBV20-1 to TRBJ2-5; maybe TRBD2 (5 bases). The V and J ends lost 3 bases and 5 bases respectively, with 16 bases between them. The CDR3 extends over 14 amino acids. In germline, CDR1 is DFQATT, CDR2 SNEGSKA (reference sequence). The CDR3 DNA sequence: TGCAGTGCTAGTACGGGGTTGGTGTGGGAGACCCAGTACTTC. As protein: CSASTGLVWETQYF.

This clonotype appeared many times. The V and J genes are TRBV27 and TRBJ2-7; 9 bases align to TRBD1. Per the germline V gene, CDR1 is MNHEY and CDR2 is SMNVEV (reference sequence). The CDR3 is 14 residues long. With V trimmed by 7 bases and J by 7 bases, 11 bases remained unmatched. As DNA, the CDR3 is TGTGCCAGCATGCCGAAACAGGGGGCTTCTGAGCAGTACTTC. Protein product: CASMPKQGASEQYF.

This clonotype has a count of ten or more. The rearrangement joins TRBV12-5 to TRBJ2-2; D is ambiguous. The CDR3 loop spans 16 amino acids. Germline values: CDR1 LGHNT, CDR2 FRNRAP. Trimming took off 1 base at V and 2 bases at J, with 11 bases between the two ends. The CDR3 region is CASGLARAYNTGELFF. CDR3 bases: TGTGCTAGTGGTTTGGCCCGGGCCTACAACACCGGGGAGCTGTTTTTT. Combining the CDR3 with reference TRBV12-5 and TRBJ2-2 gives the whole variable domain DARVTQTPRHKVTEMGQEVTMRCQPILGHNTVFWYRQTMMQGLELLAYFRNRAPLDDSGMPKDRFSAEMPDATLATLKIQPSEPRDSAVYFCASGLARAYNTGELFFGEGSRLTVL.

This clonotype was recorded at least ten times. The chain has TRBV11-2 and TRBJ2-1; 13 nucleotides agree with TRBD2. CDR1 is SGHAT and CDR2 is FQNNGV in the germline V gene. V was pared by 4 bases and J by 2 bases, with 11 bases of the junction left unmatched. The CDR3 sequence is 19 residues long. The CDR3 spells CASSSLRATSGGPYNEQFF. Written as DNA, the CDR3 is TGTGCCAGCAGCTCGCTGAGAGCGACTAGCGGGGGGCCCTACAATGAGCAGTTCTTC.

This clonotype was seen more than once but under ten times. DNA of the CDR3: TGTGCCAGCAGCCGACGGACAGTATACGAGAGCACAGATACGCAGTATTTT. It is translated as CASSRRTVYESTDTQYF. This chain connects TRBV6-2 or TRBV6-3 to TRBJ2-3; D might be TRBD1 (6 bases). CDR1 and CDR2 (germline): MNHEY, SVGEGT. The V end lost 6 bases, the J end lost 0 bases, and 19 bases lay between the germline ends. The CDR3 loop spans 17 amino acids.

This clonotype was observed at least ten times. The chain combines TRBV20-1 with TRBJ1-2; D unclear. CDR1 is DFQATT and CDR2 is SNEGSKA in the germline V gene (reference sequence). There are 11 residues in the CDR3. V was trimmed by 0 bases and J by 2 bases, leaving 1 base between them. The CDR3 DNA reads TGCAGTGCTAGAGAAAACTATGGCTACACCTTC. Protein product: CSARENYGYTF.

The J gene is TRBJ1-1, the V gene TRBV5-1, with unresolved D. Trimming took off 0 bases at V and 0 bases at J, with 6 bases between the two ends. Germline CDR1 reads SGHRS; CDR2 reads YFSETQ. The length of the CDR3 is 14 residues. Written as DNA, the CDR3 is TGCGCCAGCAGCTTGGAACTATTGAACACTGAAGCTTTCTTT. Its translation: CASSLELLNTEAFF.

This clonotype was counted at least ten times. The CDR3 DNA is TGTGCCAGCAGCCAAGCCCGGGGGGGGGGCAATGAGCAGTTCTTC. Protein product: CASSQARGGGNEQFF. The J gene is TRBJ2-1, the V gene TRBV4-2; 8 positions agree with TRBD2. Germline CDR1 and CDR2: LGHNA and YNFKEQ. Trimming removed 1 base from V and 6 bases from J; junction bases left unmatched: 5. The CDR3 sequence is 15 residues long.

This clonotype was seen at least ten times. The chain recombines TRBV6-5 with TRBJ2-1; D is perhaps TRBD1 (5 bases). Trimming took off 0 bases at V and 6 bases at J, with 9 bases between the two ends. CDR1 MNHEY and CDR2 SVGAGI come from the germline V gene. CDR3 length equals 14 residues. The CDR3 reads CASSYSGQGNEQFF. The CDR3 DNA follows: TGTGCCAGCAGTTACTCTGGGCAGGGCAATGAGCAGTTCTTC.

This clonotype was picked up many times. The chain has TRBV7-2 and TRBJ2-7; D gene ambiguous. This CDR3 region has 13 residues. Germline V gives CDR1 SGHTA, CDR2 FQGNSA. The ends were cut back, 2 bases at V and 3 bases at J, with 8 bases in the middle. The CDR3 DNA reads as TGTGCCAGCAGCTTAAGCCCCTACTACGAGCAGTACGTC. It specifies CASSLSPYYEQYV.

The rearrangement links TRBV2 to TRBJ2-7, with D possibly TRBD1 on 6 matching bases. This CDR3 has 16 residues. The germline V gene encodes CDR1 SNHLY and CDR2 FYNNEI. V lost 6 bases and J 6 bases, leaving 24 bases between the germline ends. The CDR3 loop is CASRRGTPQGRFEQYF. The CDR3 DNA sequence: TGTGCCAGCAGGAGGGGGACACCCCAAGGTCGCTTCGAGCAGTACTTC.

Only a few counts were recorded for this clonotype. The chain uses TRBV19 and TRBJ2-2, with 13 positions matching TRBD2. The CDR3 totals 15 residues. The V segment lost 6 bases and the J segment 6 bases; nucleotides outside the gene matches: 4. CDR1 is LNHDA and CDR2 is SQIVND in the germline V gene (reference sequence). This CDR3 reads CASRTSGGASGELFF. CDR3 nucleotides: TGTGCCAGTAGAACTAGCGGGGGGGCCTCCGGGGAGCTGTTTTTT. Full variable domain (missing parts from reference TRBV19 and TRBJ2-2): DGGITQSPKYLFRKEGQNVTLSCEQNLNHDAMYWYRQDPGQGLRLIYYSQIVNDFQKGDIAEGYSVSREKKESFPLTVTSAQKNPTAFYLCASRTSGGASGELFFGEGSRLTVL.

This clonotype was seen at least ten times. The chain links TRBV7-9 to TRBJ1-3; 7 bases are shared with TRBD1. The ends lost 7 bases at V and 10 bases at J; junction bases unmatched: 16. Germline assignment: CDR1 SEHNR and CDR2 FQNEAQ (reference sequence). This CDR3 spans 15 amino acids. The CDR3 spells CASTATGPEGPTIYF. The CDR3 nucleotides read TGTGCCAGCACCGCGACAGGGCCGGAAGGTCCGACCATATATTTT.

The gene calls are TRBV5-4 and TRBJ2-1; weak D call: TRBD1 (5 bases). Germline loops: CDR1 SGHNT, CDR2 YYREEE (reference sequence). The CDR3 spans 15 residues. The V and J ends lost 0 bases and 5 bases respectively, with 12 bases between them. CDR3 sequence: CASSLEGRSDNEQFF. CDR3 nucleotide sequence: TGTGCCAGCAGCTTGGAGGGGCGGTCGGACAATGAGCAGTTCTTC.

This clonotype appeared many times. The rearrangement uses TRBV2 and TRBJ2-7; a possible D gene is TRBD1 (6 bases). The germline CDR1 and CDR2 sequences are SNHLY and FYNNEI. The ends were cut back, 6 bases at V and 4 bases at J, with 16 bases in the middle. This CDR3 spans 14 amino acids. CDR3 nucleotides: TGTGCCAGCAGCGCCTGGACAGTCCGTTACGAGCAGTACGTC. The encoded protein is CASSAWTVRYEQYV.

This clonotype was counted between two and nine times. V is TRBV6-2 or TRBV6-3 and J is TRBJ1-2; D is ambiguous. The CDR3 loop spans 12 amino acids. Per the germline V gene, CDR1 is MNHEY and CDR2 is SVGEGT. V was clipped by 5 bases and J by 2 bases, with 6 bases between them. CDR3: CASSLGNYGYTF. The CDR3 region has the DNA TGTGCCAGCAGTCTGGGAAACTATGGCTACACCTTC.

This clonotype showed up many times. This rearrangement joins TRBV6-4 to TRBJ2-3; 15 bases are a match to TRBD2. This CDR3 has 17 amino acids. Per the germline V gene, CDR1 is MRHNA and CDR2 is SNTAGT. After removal of 6 bases from V and 1 base from J, the junction contained 5 bases not matched to a gene. The CDR3 DNA is TGTGCCAGCAGCCGGACTAGCGGGGGGGCAGGCACAGATACGCAGTATTTT. Amino acid sequence: CASSRTSGGAGTDTQYF.

This clonotype was seen repeatedly, ten times or more. The chain employs TRBV4-1 and TRBJ2-1, with D possibly being TRBD1 (7 bases). CDR3 length: 17 residues. The V end was cut by 0 bases, the J end by 8 bases, with 20 bases between. Germline V CDR1 and CDR2: MGHRA, YSYEKL. CDR3 bases: TGCGCCAGCAGCCAAGAGGCCGGGCAGGGGGGCTGGGATGAGCAGTTCTTC. Its translation: CASSQEAGQGGWDEQFF.

There are a few counts of this clonotype. The chain is built from TRBV4-1 and TRBJ2-1; 7 nucleotides agree with TRBD1. V lost 0 bases to trimming and J lost 0 bases; unmatched junction nucleotides: 5. There are 17 residues in the CDR3. The germline V gene has CDR1 MGHRA and CDR2 YSYEKL. CDR3 bases: TGCGCCAGCAGCCAAGATACAGGGGACAGCTCCTACAATGAGCAGTTCTTC. This sequence encodes CASSQDTGDSSYNEQFF.

CDR3: CASGGPYNEKLFF. The CDR3 nucleotides read TGTGCCAGCGGAGGTCCGTATAATGAAAAACTGTTTTTT. J is TRBJ1-4 and V is TRBV27; no clear D gene. Germline CDR1 is MNHEY and CDR2 is SMNVEV (reference sequence). The CDR3 totals 13 residues. Trimming stripped 8 bases from V and 4 bases from J, with 11 bases between.

This clonotype was found a few times. This chain uses TRBV5-1 with TRBJ1-1; D is possibly TRBD1 (6 bases). V lost 4 bases to trimming and J lost 10 bases, with 23 bases between them. This CDR3 region has 15 residues. Per the germline V gene, CDR1 is SGHRS and CDR2 is YFSETQ. The chain's CDR3 is CASSPRGGTGSAAFF. DNA for the CDR3: TGCGCCAGCAGCCCGAGGGGGGGAACGGGATCTGCAGCTTTCTTT.

DNA of the CDR3: TGCGCCAGCAGCCAACAGGGGTACTACGAGCAGTACTTC. It encodes CASSQQGYYEQYF. The chain joins TRBV4-1 to TRBJ2-7; D is perhaps TRBD1 (6 bases). CDR3 size: 13 residues. Deletions cut 2 bases from V and 3 bases from J, with 8 bases between. CDR1 and CDR2 from the germline V gene are MGHRA and YSYEKL.

In this sample, this clonotype turned up a few times. V and J are TRBV7-9 and TRBJ1-1, with a weak D call TRBD1 (5 bases). Germline CDR1 is SEHNR and CDR2 is FQNEAQ (reference sequence). V was cut by 4 bases and J by 11 bases, with 14 bases left in between. There are 12 residues in the CDR3. Here the CDR3 reads CASSSGGSRAFF. Written as DNA, the CDR3 is TGTGCCAGCAGCTCCGGGGGGTCTCGGGCTTTCTTT.

The CDR3 region is CAMGPGLLCSNEKLFF. The CDR3 DNA sequence: TGTGCCATGGGCCCCGGGCTCCTCTGCTCTAATGAAAAACTGTTTTTT. This rearrangement joins TRBV28 to TRBJ1-4; D remains ambiguous. This CDR3 has 16 residues. With 10 bases removed from V and 3 bases from J, the gap between germline ends came to 21 bases. Germline CDR1 reads MDHEN; CDR2 reads SYDVKM.

This clonotype came up many times. This sequence joins TRBV7-9 and TRBJ1-6, with 9 bases matching TRBD1. Trimming at V came to 5 bases and at J to 6 bases, leaving 5 bases not matched to a gene. The CDR3 runs 15 residues. CDR1 SEHNR and CDR2 FQNEAQ come from the germline V gene (reference sequence). The CDR3 spells CASSLRDRANSPLHF. The CDR3 DNA reads TGTGCCAGCAGCCTCCGGGACAGGGCTAATTCACCCCTCCACTTT.